The 13 T cell receptor beta chains below were found in one sample sequenced in a study of T cells in women clearing cervical HPV infection. Only in-frame clones appear in the TCRdb table, and some are missing; sequencing was by immunoSEQ multiplex PCR. This repertoire includes 30,000 or so clones. Sequencing was performed on blood buffy coat. All receptors derive from a woman aged 18 to 75 with a cervical HPV16 infection that either progressed to CIN3+ or cleared (not recorded which).

Concerning this clone itself: Read data end 3 residues before the CDR3 end; the end is taken from the germline J gene. The chain links TRBV5-1 to TRBJ1-4; no clear D gene. The CDR3 consists of 16 residues. From germline, CDR1 is SGHRS and CDR2 YFSETQ. V was shortened by 0 bases and J by 0 bases, with 9 bases between the two germline ends. The CDR3: CASSLAPTATNEKLFF. The sequenced CDR3 bases are TGCGCCAGCAGCTTGGCCCCCACGGCAACTAATGAAAAA.

In the case of this clone: With the read ending 3 residues before the CDR3 end, the germline J gene is used to fill in that end. The gene calls are TRBV9 and TRBJ2-3; 10 bases are a match to TRBD2. Germline lookup yields CDR1 SGDLS and CDR2 YYNGEE. The CDR3 length is 16 residues. Losses at the gene ends were 2 bases for V and 5 bases for J; bases not matched to a gene: 8. CDR3 DNA, as far as it was read: TGTGCCAGCAGCGTTCTGTCTAGCGGGGGAGTAGATACG. Translating it yields CASSVLSSGGVDT. The whole CDR3 is CASSVLSSGGVDTQYF.

Concerning this clone: The read ends 3 residues before the CDR3 terminus; that terminus is restored from the germline J gene. The gene calls are TRBV6-1 and TRBJ2-7; 8 bases align to TRBD2. CDR3 length: 15 amino acids. CDR1 MNHNS and CDR2 SASEGT come from the germline V gene. V dropped 2 bases and J dropped 2; count of bases not matched to a gene: 5. CDR3 bases read: TGTGCCAGCAGTGAACGAAGCGGGGGTACCTACGAG. This encodes CASSERSGGTYE. The entire CDR3 is CASSERSGGTYEQYF.

For this clone: The CDR3 end falls 3 residues outside the read, so it is completed with the germline J gene. The chain carries TRBV10-2 and TRBJ2-7, with 9 positions matching TRBD2. This CDR3 is built from 16 residues. V dropped 3 bases and J dropped 3; count of bases not matched to a gene: 9. Germline CDR1 WSHSY, CDR2 SAAADI. The chain's CDR3 is CASSEQGAGGVYEQYF. CDR3 DNA (partial): TGCGCCAGCAGTGAACAGGGTGCGGGGGGGGTCTACGAG.

A remark on this clone: Sequencing ends 3 residues short of the CDR3 end; the germline J gene provides the rest. The chain links TRBV6-1 to TRBJ1-5; possible D gene TRBD1, 6 bases. V lost 0 bases to trimming and J lost 4 bases, with 10 bases between them. Germline V lookup: CDR1 MNHNS, CDR2 SASEGT. The CDR3 covers 15 residues. CDR3 region: CASSEARTANQPQHF. The covered CDR3 bases are TGTGCCAGCAGTGAAGCGAGGACAGCAAATCAGCCC.

As regards this clone: The read falls 3 residues short of the CDR3 end, and the missing part is taken from the germline J gene. This rearrangement joins TRBV24-1 to TRBJ2-1, with 10 bases identical to TRBD1. Germline assignment: CDR1 KGHDR and CDR2 SFDVKD. Trimming at V came to 4 bases and at J to 2 bases, leaving 4 bases not matched to a gene. This CDR3 has 16 residues. This CDR3 reads CATSDAGQGAYNEQFF. The DNA read from the CDR3 is TGTGCCACCAGTGACGCCGGACAGGGGGCCTACAATGAG.

In the case of this clone: The DNA ends 3 residues before the CDR3 does, and the rest of the CDR3 is filled in from the germline J gene. This chain joins TRBV2 and TRBJ1-1; 7 nucleotides match TRBD1. CDR1 is SNHLY, CDR2 FYNNEI, per germline. The CDR3 covers 13 residues. V dropped 6 bases and J dropped 4; count of bases not matched to a gene: 5. CDR3 DNA (partial): TGTGCCAGCAGGAGGGACAGCTCCACTGAA. Amino acids: CASRRDSSTE. The full CDR3 is CASRRDSSTEAFF.

As for this clone: The read ends 3 residues shy of where the CDR3 ends; the end is completed using the germline J gene. The chain couples TRBV5-5 to TRBJ2-5; TRBD1 might be the D (5 bases). In germline, CDR1 is SGHKS, CDR2 YYEKEE (reference sequence). The CDR3 length is 13 residues. Trimming shortened V by 6 bases and J by 4 bases, and 13 bases separated the two germline ends. The CDR3 bases that were read are TGTGCCAGCACCCTAGGGCAGGGAGAGACC. Its protein product is CASTLGQGET. The whole CDR3 reads CASTLGQGETQYF.

Concerning this clone: The CDR3 goes on 3 residues after the read ends, and that part is filled in from the germline J gene. V is TRBV18 and J is TRBJ2-7; D is possibly TRBD2 (6 bases). The CDR3 has 16 residues. The germline V gene encodes CDR1 KGHSH and CDR2 LQKENI. Deletions cut 6 bases from V and 0 bases from J, with 18 bases between. This CDR3 reads CASSPMSRGASYEQYF. CDR3 DNA, as far as it was read: TGTGCCAGCTCCCCCATGAGCCGCGGGGCCTCCTACGAG.

Note on this clone: The CDR3 extends 3 residues past the end of the read, so its final part is completed from the germline J gene. The J gene is TRBJ2-5, the V gene TRBV10-3; perhaps TRBD1 as D (7 bases). Germline-derived CDR1 and CDR2 are ENHRY and SYGVKD. This CDR3 has 16 residues. V was trimmed by 2 bases and J by 5 bases, leaving 18 bases between them. The covered CDR3 bases are TGTGCCATCAGTGAGCGCGGAGGGGGCGGTTCGGAGACC. Its translation: CAISERGGGGSET. The entire CDR3 sequence reads CAISERGGGGSETQYF.

Of note for this clone: From the germline J gene comes the end of the CDR3, since the read stops 3 residues before it. V usage is TRBV11-3 and J usage is TRBJ1-3; D is undetermined. The germline V gene encodes CDR1 SGHNT and CDR2 YENEEA. The CDR3 sequence is 14 residues long. V lost 0 bases, J lost 5 bases, and 8 bases lay in between. The CDR3 bases that were read are TGTGCCAGCAGCTTAGATCGCGAGAGAAACACC. Translated: CASSLDRERNT. The whole CDR3 region reads CASSLDRERNTIYF. The full variable domain, completed using reference TRBV11-3 and TRBJ1-3, is EAGVVQSPRYKIIEKKQPVAFWCNPISGHNTLYWYLQNLGQGPELLIRYENEEAVDDSQLPKDRFSAERLKGVDSTLKIQPAELGDSAVYLCASSLDRERNTIYFGEGSWLTVV.

Points on this clone: The read stops 3 residues short of the end of the CDR3; the missing end is completed from the germline J gene. This chain links TRBV6-2 or TRBV6-3 with TRBJ1-5, with D tentatively TRBD1 (5 bases). The V end lost 4 bases, the J end lost 6 bases, and 7 bases lay between the germline ends. The CDR3 consists of 12 residues. The germline V gene has CDR1 MNHEY and CDR2 SVGEGT. The sequenced part of the CDR3 DNA is TGTGCCAGCAGTTCGACAGTTCAGCCC. This codes for CASSSTVQP. The whole CDR3 reads CASSSTVQPQHF.

Note on this clone: The read ends 3 residues early relative to the CDR3; the germline J gene fills the gap. V is TRBV9 and J is TRBJ2-1; D might be TRBD1 (6 bases). CDR1 is SGDLS and CDR2 is YYNGEE in the germline V gene. V gave up 1 base and J gave up 7 bases, with 12 bases separating them. The CDR3 spans 14 residues. The CDR3 DNA, read in part, is TGTGCCAGCAGCGTACTGGACAGCGCTAATGAG. Translating it yields CASSVLDSANE. The full CDR3 reads CASSVLDSANEQFF.